This T cell receptor (beta chain) comes out of a study of cytomegalovirus exposure and HLA in healthy donors. Study as a whole: Assignment to the Caucasian-associated ancestry cluster applied to 75% to 85% of the 300 to 500 genotyped donors.

Study-level points and caveats: The Asian-associated ancestry cluster reportedly had fewer N-insertions than the approximately 670-donor mean in a later analysis. Later on, a genetic analysis was performed. It linked a missense variant in DCLRE1C with V- and J-gene trimming of TCR beta.

In the PCR, 60 Vbeta and 13 Jbeta primers were used. Using immunoSEQ multiplex PCR, the repertoire was profiled, and TCRdb retains in-frame clones only, with some absent. The top ten hold around 13% of the sample, which has 150,000 to 160,000 clones, around 80% seen once. Germline lookup yields CDR1 GTSNPN and CDR2 SVGIG (reference sequence). Trimming pared 3 bases from V and 3 bases from J, leaving 14 bases between. The CDR3 extends over 14 amino acids. Comments on this clone: Its antigen is currently unknown.

The chain has TRBV30 and TRBJ2-5; weak D call: TRBD1 (5 bases). The sequenced sample consisted of PBMCs. This receptor was obtained from a man aged 25-45 years in good health and CMV-seropositive. CDR3 coding DNA: TGTGCCTGGAGACCAGGGAATTGGGAAGAGACCCAGTACTTC. It specifies CAWRPGNWEETQYF.